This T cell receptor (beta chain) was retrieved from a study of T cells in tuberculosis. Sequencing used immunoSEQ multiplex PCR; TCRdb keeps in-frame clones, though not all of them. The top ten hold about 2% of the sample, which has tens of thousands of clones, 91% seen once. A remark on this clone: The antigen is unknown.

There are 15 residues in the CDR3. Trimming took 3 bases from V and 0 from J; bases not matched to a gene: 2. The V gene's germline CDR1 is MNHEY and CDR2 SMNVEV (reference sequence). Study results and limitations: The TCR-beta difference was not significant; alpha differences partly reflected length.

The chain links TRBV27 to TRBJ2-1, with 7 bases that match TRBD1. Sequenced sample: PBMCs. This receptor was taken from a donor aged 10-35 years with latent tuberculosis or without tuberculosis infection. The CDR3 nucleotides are TGTGCCAGCAGTTTTTCAGGGGGCTCCTACAATGAGCAGTTCTTC. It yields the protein CASSFSGGSYNEQFF.